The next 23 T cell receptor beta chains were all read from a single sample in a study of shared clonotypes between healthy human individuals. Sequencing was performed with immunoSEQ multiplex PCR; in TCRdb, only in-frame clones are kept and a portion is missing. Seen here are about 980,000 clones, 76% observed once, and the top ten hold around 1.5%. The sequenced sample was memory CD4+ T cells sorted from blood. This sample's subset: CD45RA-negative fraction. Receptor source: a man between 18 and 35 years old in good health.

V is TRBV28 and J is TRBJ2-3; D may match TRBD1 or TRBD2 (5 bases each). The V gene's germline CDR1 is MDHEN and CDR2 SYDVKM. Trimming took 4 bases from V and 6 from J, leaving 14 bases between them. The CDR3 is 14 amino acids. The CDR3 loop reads CASSSGRGRDTQYF. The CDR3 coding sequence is TGTGCCAGCAGTTCCGGTCGGGGCCGGGATACGCAGTATTTT.

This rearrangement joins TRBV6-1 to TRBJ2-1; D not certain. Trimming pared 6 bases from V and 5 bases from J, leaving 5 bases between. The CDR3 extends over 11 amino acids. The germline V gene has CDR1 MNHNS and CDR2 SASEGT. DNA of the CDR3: TGTGCCAGCAGGGCCAACAATGAGCAGTTCTTC. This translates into CASRANNEQFF.

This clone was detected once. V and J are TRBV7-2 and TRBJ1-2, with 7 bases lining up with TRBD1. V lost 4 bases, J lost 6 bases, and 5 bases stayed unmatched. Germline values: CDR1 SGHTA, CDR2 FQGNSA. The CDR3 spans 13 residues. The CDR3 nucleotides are TGTGCCAGCAGCTACTCAGGGGGTAATGGCTACACCTTC. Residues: CASSYSGGNGYTF.

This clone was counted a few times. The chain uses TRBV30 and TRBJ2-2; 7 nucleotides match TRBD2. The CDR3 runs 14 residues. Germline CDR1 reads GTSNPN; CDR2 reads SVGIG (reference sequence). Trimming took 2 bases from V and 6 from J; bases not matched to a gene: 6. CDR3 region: CAWSLGRAPGELFF. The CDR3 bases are TGTGCCTGGAGTCTAGGGAGGGCCCCCGGGGAGCTGTTTTTT.

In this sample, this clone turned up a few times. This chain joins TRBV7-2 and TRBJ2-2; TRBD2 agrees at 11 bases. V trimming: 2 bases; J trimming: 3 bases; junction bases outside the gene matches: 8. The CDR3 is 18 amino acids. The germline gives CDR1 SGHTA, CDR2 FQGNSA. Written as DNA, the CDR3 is TGTGCCAGCAGCTTAAAACGGCTAGCGGGGGGACACACCGGGGAGCTGTTTTTT. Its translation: CASSLKRLAGGHTGELFF.

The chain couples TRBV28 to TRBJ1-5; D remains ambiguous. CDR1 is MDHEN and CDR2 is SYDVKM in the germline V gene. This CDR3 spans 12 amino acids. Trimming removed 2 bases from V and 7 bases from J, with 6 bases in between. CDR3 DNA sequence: TGTGCCAGCAGTTTACAGTCCCAGCCCCAGCATTTT. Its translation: CASSLQSQPQHF.

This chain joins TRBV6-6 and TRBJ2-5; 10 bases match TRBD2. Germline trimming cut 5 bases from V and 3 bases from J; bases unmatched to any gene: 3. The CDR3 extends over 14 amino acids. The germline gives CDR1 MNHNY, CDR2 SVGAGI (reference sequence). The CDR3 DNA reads TGTGCCAGCAGTGGGACTAGCGACGAAGAGACCCAGTACTTC. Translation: CASSGTSDEETQYF.

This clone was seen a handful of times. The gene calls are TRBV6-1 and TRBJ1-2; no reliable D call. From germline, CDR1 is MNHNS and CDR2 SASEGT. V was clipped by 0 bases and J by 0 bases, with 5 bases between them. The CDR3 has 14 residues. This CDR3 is CASSEANTNYGYTF. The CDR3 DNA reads TGTGCCAGCAGTGAAGCGAATACTAACTATGGCTACACCTTC.

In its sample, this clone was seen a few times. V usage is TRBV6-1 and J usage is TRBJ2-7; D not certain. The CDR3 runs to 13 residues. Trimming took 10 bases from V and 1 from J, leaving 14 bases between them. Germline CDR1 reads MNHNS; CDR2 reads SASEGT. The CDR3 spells CATGPLKSYEQYF. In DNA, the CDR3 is TGTGCCACCGGGCCCCTCAAGTCCTACGAGCAGTACTTC.

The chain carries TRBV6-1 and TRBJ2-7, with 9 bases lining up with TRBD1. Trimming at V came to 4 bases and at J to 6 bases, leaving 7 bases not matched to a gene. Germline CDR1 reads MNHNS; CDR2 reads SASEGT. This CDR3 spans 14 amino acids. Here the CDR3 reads CASSAGTGQGEQYF. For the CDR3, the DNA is TGTGCCAGCAGTGCCGGGACAGGGCAAGGCGAGCAGTACTTC.

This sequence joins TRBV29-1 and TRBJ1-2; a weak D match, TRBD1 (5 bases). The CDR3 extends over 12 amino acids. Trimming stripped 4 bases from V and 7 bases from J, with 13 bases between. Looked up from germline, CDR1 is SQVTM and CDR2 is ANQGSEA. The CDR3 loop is CSVVRAGGGYTF. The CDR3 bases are TGCAGCGTTGTGAGAGCCGGGGGTGGCTACACCTTC. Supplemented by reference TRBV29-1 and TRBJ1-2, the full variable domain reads SAVISQKPSRDICQRGTSLTIQCQVDSQVTMMFWYRQQPGQSLTLIATANQGSEATYESGFVIDKFPISRPNLTFSTLTVSNMSPEDSSIYLCSVVRAGGGYTFGSGTRLTVV.

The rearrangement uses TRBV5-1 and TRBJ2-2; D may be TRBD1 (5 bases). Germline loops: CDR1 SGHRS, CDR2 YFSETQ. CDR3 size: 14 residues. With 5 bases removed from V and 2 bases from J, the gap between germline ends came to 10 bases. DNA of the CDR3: TGCGCCAGCAGACAGGTCCCTAACACCGGGGAGCTGTTTTTT. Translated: CASRQVPNTGELFF.

The CDR3 region is CASTPFPSTDTQYF. For the CDR3, the DNA is TGTGCCAGCACCCCCTTCCCTAGCACAGATACGCAGTATTTT. The chain joins TRBV27 to TRBJ2-3, with unresolved D. Germline V gene lookup returns CDR1 MNHEY and CDR2 SMNVEV (reference sequence). The V end was cut by 7 bases, the J end by 0 bases, with 11 bases between. This CDR3 is 14 amino acids long.

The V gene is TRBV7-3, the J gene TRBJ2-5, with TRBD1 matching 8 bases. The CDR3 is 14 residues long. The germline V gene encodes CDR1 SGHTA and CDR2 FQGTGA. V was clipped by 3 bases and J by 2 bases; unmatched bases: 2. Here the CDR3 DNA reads TGTGCCAGCAGCTTGGGGACAGGTCAAGAGACCCAGTACTTC. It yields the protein CASSLGTGQETQYF. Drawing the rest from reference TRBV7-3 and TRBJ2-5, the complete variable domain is GAGVSQTPSNKVTEKGKYVELRCDPISGHTALYWYRQSLGQGPEFLIYFQGTGAADDSGLPNDRFFAVRPEGSVSTLKIQRTERGDSAVYLCASSLGTGQETQYFGPGTRLLVL.

CDR3 coding DNA: TGTGCCAGCAGTTACTCGAAGGGTAACTATGGCTACACCTTC. Translated: CASSYSKGNYGYTF. This chain joins TRBV6-5 and TRBJ1-2; D gene unclear. V lost 0 bases to trimming and J lost 1 base, with 6 bases between them. CDR1 and CDR2 from the germline V gene are MNHEY and SVGAGI. The CDR3 is 14 amino acids.

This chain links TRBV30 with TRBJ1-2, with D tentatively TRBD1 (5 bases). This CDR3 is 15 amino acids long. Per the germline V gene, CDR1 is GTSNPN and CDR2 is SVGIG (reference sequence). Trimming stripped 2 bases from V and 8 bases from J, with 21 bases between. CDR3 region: CAWSFSGGESGGYTF. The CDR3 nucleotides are TGTGCCTGGAGTTTTTCGGGGGGAGAAAGTGGAGGCTACACCTTC. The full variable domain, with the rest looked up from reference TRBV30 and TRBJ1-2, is SQTIHQWPATLVQPVGSPLSLECTVEGTSNPNLYWYRQAAGRGLQLLFYSVGIGQISSEVPQNLSASRPQDRQFILSSKKLLLSDSGFYLCAWSFSGGESGGYTFGSGTRLTVV.

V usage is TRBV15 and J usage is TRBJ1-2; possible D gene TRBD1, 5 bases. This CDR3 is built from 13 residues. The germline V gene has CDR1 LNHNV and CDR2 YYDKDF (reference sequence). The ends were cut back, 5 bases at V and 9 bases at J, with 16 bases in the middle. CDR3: CATSLKSGTRYTF. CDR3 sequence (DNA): TGTGCCACCAGCCTCAAGTCCGGGACCCGCTACACCTTC.

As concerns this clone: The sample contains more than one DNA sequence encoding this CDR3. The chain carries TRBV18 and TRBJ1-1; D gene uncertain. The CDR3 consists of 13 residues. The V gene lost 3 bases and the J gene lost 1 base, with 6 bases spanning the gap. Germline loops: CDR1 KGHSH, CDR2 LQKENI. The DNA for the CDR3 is TGTGCCAGCTCACCGGGATCGAACACTGAAGCTTTCTTT. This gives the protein CASSPGSNTEAFF.

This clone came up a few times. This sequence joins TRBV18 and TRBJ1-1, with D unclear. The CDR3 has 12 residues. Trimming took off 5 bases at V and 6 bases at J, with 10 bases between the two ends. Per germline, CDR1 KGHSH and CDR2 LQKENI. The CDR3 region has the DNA TGTGCCAGCTCATCAAACCCTTCTGAAGCTTTCTTT. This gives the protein CASSSNPSEAFF. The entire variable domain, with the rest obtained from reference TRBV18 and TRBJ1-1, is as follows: NAGVMQNPRHLVRRRGQEARLRCSPMKGHSHVYWYRQLPEEGLKFMVYLQKENIIDESGMPKERFSAEFPKEGPSILRIQQVVRGDSAAYFCASSSNPSEAFFGQGTRLTVV.

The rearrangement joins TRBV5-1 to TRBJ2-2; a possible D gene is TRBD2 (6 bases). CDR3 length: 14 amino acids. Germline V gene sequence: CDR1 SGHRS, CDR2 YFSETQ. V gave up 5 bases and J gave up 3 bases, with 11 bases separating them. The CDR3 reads CASRRREDTGELFF. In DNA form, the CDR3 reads TGCGCCAGCAGACGGCGGGAAGACACCGGGGAGCTGTTTTTT.

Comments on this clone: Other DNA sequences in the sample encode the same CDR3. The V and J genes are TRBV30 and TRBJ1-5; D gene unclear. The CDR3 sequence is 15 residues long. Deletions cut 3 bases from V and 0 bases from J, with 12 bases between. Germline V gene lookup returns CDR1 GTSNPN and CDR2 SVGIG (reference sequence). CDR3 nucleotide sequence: TGTGCCTGGAGCCTTCCGGGGTATAGCAATCAGCCCCAGCATTTT. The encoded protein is CAWSLPGYSNQPQHF.

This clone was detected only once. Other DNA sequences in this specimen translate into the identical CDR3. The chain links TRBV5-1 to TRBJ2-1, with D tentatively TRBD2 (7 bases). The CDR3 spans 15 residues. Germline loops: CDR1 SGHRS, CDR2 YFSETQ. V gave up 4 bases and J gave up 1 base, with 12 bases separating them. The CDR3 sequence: CASSPGGSSYNEQFF. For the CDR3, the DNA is TGCGCCAGCAGCCCGGGGGGCAGTTCCTACAATGAGCAGTTCTTC.

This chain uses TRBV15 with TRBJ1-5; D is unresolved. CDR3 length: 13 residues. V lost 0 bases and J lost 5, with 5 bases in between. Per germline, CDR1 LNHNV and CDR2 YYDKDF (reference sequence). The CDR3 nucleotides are TGTGCCACCAGCAGAGATCTAGATCAGCCCCAGCATTTT. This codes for CATSRDLDQPQHF.